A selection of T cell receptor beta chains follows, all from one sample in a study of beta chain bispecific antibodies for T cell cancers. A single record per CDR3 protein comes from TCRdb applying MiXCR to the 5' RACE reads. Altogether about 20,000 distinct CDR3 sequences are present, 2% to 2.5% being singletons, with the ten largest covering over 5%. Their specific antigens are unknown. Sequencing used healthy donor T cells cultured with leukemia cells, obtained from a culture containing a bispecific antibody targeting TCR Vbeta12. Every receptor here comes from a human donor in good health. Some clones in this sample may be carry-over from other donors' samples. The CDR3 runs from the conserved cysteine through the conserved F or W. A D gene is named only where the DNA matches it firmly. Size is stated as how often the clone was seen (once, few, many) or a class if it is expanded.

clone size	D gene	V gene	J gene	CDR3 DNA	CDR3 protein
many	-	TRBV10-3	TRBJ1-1	TGTGCCATCAGTGAGGCCGGCAATGAAGCTTTCTTT	CAISEAGNEAFF
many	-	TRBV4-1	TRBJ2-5	TGCGCCAGCAGCCAAGACCGGGGCTCGCAAGAGACCCAGTACTTC	CASSQDRGSQETQYF
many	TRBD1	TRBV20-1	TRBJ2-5	TGCAGTGCTAGAAGGACAGGGACTGAGACCCAGTACTTC	CSARRTGTETQYF
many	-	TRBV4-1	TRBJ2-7	TGCGCCAGCAGCCCGGTGGGGGACCCCTACGAGCAGTACTTC	CASSPVGDPYEQYF
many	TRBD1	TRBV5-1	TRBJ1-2	TGCGCCAGCAGCCTACGGGAGGGGGCTGTAAATGGCTACACCTTC	CASSLREGAVNGYTF
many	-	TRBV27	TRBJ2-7	TGTGCCAGCAGTTTATCCGGGGACGAGCAGTACTTC	CASSLSGDEQYF
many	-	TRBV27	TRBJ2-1	TGTGCCAGCAGTTTAACCGGCCCCTACAATGAGCAGTTCTTC	CASSLTGPYNEQFF
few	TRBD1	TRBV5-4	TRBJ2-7	TGTGCCAGCAGCCCCTGGACAGGGAAGAGAGAGCAGTACTTC	CASSPWTGKREQYF
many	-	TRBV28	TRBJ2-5	TGTGCCAGCGTTACGCTCGCCTTGGGAGAGACCCAGTACTTC	CASVTLALGETQYF
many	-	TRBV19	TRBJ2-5	TGTGCCAGTAGTACGGACCAAGAGACCCAGTACTTC	CASSTDQETQYF
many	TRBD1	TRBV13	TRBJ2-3	TGTGCCAGCACCAGGGACAGGGTACTTGATACGCAGTATTTT	CASTRDRVLDTQYF
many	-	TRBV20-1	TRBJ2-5	TGCAGTGCCCGGAAGGGGGGTGGGCGGGAGACCCAGTACTTC	CSARKGGGRETQYF
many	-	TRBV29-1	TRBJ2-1	TGCAGCGGTCCGGGGCCAACGAATGAGCAGTTCTTC	CSGPGPTNEQFF
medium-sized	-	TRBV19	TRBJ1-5	TGTGCCAGTAGTGAATTTGGTTCGGGGGCCAGGGGCAATCAGCCCCAGCATTTT	CASSEFGSGARGNQPQHF
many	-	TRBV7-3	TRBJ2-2	TGTGCCAGCAGCAAGGCCCTAGGGATCGGGGAGCTGTTTTTT	CASSKALGIGELFF
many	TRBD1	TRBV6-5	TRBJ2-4	TGTGCCAGCAGTCCCCGGACAGGGACAAACATAGCCAAAAACATTCAGTACTTC	CASSPRTGTNIAKNIQYF
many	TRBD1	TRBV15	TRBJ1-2	TGTGCCACCAGCAGAGATATGGGGACAGGACCGTTCCTCTATGGCTACACCTTC	CATSRDMGTGPFLYGYTF
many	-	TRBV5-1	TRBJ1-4	TGCGCCAGCAGCCGCGGAGATTCGGCCGAAAAACTGTTTTTT	CASSRGDSAEKLFF
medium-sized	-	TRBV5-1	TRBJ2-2	TGCGCCAGCACCCTTGGGTACGGGGAGCTGTTTTTT	CASTLGYGELFF
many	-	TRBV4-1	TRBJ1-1	TGCGCCAGCAGCCAAGATGGCCAGGGCCACACTGAAGCTTTCTTT	CASSQDGQGHTEAFF
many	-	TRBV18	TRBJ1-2	TGTGCCAGCTCACCGGACGGAACCTATGGCTACACCTTC	CASSPDGTYGYTF
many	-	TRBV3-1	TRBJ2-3	TGTGCCAGCAGCCAAGATTGGGCAGATACGCAGTATTTT	CASSQDWADTQYF
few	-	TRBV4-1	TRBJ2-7	TGCGCCAGCAGCCCCCTGGTGGGACCCGATTACGAGCAGTACTTC	CASSPLVGPDYEQYF
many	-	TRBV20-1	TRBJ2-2	TGCAGTGCAAAGACAGTGAACACCGGGGAGCTGTTTTTT	CSAKTVNTGELFF